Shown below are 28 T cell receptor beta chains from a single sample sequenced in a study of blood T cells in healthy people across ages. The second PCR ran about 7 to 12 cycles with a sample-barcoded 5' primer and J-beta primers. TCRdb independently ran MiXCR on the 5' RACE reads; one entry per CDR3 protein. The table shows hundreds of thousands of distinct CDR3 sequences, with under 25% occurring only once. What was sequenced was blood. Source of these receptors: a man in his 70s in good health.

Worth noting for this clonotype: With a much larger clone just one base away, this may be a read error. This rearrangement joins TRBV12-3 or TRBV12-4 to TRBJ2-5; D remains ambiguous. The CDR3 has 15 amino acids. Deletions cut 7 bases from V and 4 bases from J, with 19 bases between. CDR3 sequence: CASTFSSGRGETQYF. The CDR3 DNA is TGTGCCAGCACATTTTCCAGTGGCCGAGGAGAGACCCAGTACTTC.

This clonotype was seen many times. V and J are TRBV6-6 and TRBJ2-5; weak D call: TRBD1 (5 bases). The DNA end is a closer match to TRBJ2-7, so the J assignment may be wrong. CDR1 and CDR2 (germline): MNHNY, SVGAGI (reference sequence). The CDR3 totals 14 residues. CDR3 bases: TGTGCCAGCAGTGGTACTACAGGTGACTACGAGCAGTACTTC. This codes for CASSGTTGDYEQYF.

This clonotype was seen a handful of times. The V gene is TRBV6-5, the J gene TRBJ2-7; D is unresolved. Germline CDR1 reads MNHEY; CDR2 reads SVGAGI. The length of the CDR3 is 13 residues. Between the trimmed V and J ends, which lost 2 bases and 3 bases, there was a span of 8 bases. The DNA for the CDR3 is TGTGCCAGCAGTTACCTGCAGGACTACGAGCAGTACTTC. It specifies CASSYLQDYEQYF.

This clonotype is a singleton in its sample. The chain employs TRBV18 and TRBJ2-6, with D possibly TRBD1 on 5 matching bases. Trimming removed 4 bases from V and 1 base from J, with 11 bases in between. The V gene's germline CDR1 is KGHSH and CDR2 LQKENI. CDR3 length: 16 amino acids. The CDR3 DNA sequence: TGTGCCAGCTCACGAGAGACAGTTTCTGGGGCCAACGTCCTGACTTTC. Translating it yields CASSRETVSGANVLTF.

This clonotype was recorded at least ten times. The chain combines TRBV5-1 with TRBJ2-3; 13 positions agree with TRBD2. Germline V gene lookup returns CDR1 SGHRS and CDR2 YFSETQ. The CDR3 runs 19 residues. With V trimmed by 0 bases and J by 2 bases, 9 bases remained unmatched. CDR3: CASSLGTGTSGTLTDTQYF. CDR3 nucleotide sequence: TGCGCCAGCAGCTTGGGGACCGGGACTAGCGGGACCCTCACAGATACGCAGTATTTT.

The CDR3 loop is CAGAGGASNTEAFF. In DNA form, the CDR3 reads TGTGCCGGCGCTGGGGGGGCCTCGAACACTGAAGCTTTCTTT. J is TRBJ1-1 and V is TRBV28; possible D gene TRBD1, 6 bases. The germline V gene has CDR1 MDHEN and CDR2 SYDVKM. The V end lost 11 bases, the J end lost 1 base, and 17 bases lay between the germline ends. CDR3 length equals 14 residues.

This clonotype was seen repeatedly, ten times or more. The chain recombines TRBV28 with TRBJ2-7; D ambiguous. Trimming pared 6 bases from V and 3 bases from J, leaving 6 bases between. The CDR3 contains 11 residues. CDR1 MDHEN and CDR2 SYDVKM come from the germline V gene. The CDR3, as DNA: TGTGCCAGCAGCCAGAACTACGAGCAGTACTTC. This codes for CASSQNYEQYF.

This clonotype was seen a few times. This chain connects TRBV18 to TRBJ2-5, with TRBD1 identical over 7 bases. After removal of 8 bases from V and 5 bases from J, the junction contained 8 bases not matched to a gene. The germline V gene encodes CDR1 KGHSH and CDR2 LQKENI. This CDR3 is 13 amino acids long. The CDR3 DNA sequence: TGTGCCAGCCCAACGACAGGGAGCGAGACCCAGTACTTC. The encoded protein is CASPTTGSETQYF.

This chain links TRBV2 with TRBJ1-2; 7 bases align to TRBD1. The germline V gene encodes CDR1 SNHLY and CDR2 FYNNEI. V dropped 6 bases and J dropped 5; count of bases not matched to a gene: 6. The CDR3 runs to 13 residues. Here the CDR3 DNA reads TGTGCCAGCAGCGGGACAGCCCAATATGGCTACACCTTC. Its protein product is CASSGTAQYGYTF.

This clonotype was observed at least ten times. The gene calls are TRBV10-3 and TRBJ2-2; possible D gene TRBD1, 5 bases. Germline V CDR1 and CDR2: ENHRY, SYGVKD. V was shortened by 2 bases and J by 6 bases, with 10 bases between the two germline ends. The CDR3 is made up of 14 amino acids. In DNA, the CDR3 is TGTGCCATCAGTGAGCGGCAGGGATCCGGGGAGCTGTTTTTT. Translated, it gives CAISERQGSGELFF.

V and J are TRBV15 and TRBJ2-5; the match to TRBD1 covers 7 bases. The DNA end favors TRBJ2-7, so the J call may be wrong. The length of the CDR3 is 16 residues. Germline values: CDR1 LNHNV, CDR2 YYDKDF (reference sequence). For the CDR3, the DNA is TGTGCCACCAGCAGGGACGCGACAGGGAGTTCCTACGAGCAGTACTTC. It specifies CATSRDATGSSYEQYF.

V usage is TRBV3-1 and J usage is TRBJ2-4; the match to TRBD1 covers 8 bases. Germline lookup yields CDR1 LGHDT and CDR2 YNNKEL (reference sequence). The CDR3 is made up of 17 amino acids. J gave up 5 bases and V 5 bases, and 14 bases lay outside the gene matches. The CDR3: CASSRRRTGPYENIQYF. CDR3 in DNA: TGTGCCAGCAGCAGACGTCGGACAGGGCCCTACGAAAACATTCAGTACTTC.

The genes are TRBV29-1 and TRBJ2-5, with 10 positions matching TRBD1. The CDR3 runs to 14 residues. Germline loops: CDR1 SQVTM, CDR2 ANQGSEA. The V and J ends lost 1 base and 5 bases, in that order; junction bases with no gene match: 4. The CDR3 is CSVEGTGGYETQYF. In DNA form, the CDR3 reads TGCAGCGTTGAAGGGACAGGGGGTTATGAGACCCAGTACTTC.

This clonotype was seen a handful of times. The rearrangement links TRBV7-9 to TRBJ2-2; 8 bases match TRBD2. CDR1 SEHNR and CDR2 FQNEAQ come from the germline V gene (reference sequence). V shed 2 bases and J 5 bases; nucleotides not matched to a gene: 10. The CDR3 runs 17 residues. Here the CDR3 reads CASSLPTSGLGTGELFF. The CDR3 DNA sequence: TGTGCCAGCAGCTTACCAACTAGCGGATTAGGGACCGGGGAGCTGTTTTTT.

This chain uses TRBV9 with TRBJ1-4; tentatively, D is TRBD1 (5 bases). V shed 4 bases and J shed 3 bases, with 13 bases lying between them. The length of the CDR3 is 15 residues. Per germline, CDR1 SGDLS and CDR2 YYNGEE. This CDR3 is CASSKGAAANEKLFF. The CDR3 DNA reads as TGTGCCAGCAGCAAAGGGGCGGCAGCTAATGAAAAACTGTTTTTT. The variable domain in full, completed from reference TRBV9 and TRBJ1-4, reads DSGVTQTPKHLITATGQRVTLRCSPRSGDLSVYWYQQSLDQGLQFLIQYYNGEERAKGNILERFSAQQFPDLHSELNLSSLELGDSALYFCASSKGAAANEKLFFGSGTQLSVL.

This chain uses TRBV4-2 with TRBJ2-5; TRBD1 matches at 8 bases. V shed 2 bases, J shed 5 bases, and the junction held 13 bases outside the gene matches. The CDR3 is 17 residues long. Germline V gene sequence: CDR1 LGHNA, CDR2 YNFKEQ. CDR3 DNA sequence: TGTGCCAGCAGCCAAAATGTTGCCGTCAGGACAGGGGAGACCCAGTACTTC. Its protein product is CASSQNVAVRTGETQYF.

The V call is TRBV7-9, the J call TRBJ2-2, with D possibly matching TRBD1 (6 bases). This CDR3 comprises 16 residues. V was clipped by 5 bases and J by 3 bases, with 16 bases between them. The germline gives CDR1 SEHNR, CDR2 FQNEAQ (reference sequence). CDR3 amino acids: CASSPDRSWDTGELFF. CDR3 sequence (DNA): TGTGCCAGCAGCCCCGACAGGTCCTGGGACACCGGGGAGCTGTTTTTT.

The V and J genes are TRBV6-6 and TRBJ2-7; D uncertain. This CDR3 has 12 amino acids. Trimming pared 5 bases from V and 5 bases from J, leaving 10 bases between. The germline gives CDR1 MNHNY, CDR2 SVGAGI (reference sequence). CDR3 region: CASSRVTDEQYF. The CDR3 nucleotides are TGTGCCAGCAGTAGGGTAACCGACGAGCAGTACTTC.

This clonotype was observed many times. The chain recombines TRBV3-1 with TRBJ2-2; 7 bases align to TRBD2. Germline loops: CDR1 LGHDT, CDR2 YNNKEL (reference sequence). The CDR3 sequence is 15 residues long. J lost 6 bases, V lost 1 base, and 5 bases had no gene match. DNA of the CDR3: TGTGCCAGCAGCCAAGCTAGCGGCGGGGCCGGGGAGCTGTTTTTT. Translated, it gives CASSQASGGAGELFF.

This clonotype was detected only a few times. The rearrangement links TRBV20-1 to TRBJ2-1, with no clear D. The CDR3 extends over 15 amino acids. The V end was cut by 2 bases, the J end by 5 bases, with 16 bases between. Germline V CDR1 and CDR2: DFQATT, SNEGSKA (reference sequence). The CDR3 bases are TGCAGTGCTAGATTGAGCGTGAACCTAGACAATGAGCAGTTCTTC. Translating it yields CSARLSVNLDNEQFF.

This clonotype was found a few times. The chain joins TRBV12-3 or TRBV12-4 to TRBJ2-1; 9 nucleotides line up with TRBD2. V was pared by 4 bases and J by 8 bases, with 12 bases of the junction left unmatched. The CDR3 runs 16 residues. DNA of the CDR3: TGTGCCAGCAGTTCCCGGGGGCGGGAGGGCTCCGATGAGCAGTTCTTC. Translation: CASSSRGREGSDEQFF.

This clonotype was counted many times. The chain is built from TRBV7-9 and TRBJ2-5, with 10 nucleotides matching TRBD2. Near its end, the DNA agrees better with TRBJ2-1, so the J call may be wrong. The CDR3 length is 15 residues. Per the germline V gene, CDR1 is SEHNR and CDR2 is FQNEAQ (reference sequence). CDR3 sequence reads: CASSPPGLANNEQFF. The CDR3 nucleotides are TGTGCCAGCAGTCCCCCGGGACTAGCGAACAATGAGCAGTTCTTC.

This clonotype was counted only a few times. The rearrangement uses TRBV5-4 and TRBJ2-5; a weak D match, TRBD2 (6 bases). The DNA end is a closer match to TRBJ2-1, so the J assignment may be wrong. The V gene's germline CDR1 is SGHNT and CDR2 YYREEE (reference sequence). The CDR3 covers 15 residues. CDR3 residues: CASSLDRARGNEQFF. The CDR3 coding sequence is TGTGCCAGCAGCTTGGATAGGGCCCGGGGGAATGAGCAGTTCTTC.

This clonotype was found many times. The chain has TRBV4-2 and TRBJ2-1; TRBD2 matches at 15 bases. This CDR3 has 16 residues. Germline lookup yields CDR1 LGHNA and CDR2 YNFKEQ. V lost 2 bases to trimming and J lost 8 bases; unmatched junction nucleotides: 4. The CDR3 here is CASSQRTSGRDHEQFF. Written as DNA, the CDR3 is TGTGCCAGCAGCCAAAGGACTAGCGGGAGGGACCATGAGCAGTTCTTC.

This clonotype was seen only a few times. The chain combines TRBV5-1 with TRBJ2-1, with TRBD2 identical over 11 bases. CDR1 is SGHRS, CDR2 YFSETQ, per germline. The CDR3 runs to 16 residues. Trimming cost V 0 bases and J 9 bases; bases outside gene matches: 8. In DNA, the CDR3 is TGCGCCAGCAGCTTGGCCAGTACTAGCGGGAGTGGTGAGCAGTTCTTC. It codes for CASSLASTSGSGEQFF.

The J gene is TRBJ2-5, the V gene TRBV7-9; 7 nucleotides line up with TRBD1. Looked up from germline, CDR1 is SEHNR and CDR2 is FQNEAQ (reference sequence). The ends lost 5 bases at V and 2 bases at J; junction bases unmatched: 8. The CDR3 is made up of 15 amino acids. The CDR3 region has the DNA TGTGCCAGCAGCCCTAGCCTGGGACAGCAAGAGACCCAGTACTTC. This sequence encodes CASSPSLGQQETQYF.

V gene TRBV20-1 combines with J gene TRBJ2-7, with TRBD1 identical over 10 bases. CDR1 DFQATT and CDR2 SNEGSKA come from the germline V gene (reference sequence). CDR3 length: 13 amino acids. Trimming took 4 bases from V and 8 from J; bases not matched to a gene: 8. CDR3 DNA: TGCAGTGCTACGGACAGGGGGTTAGGCAAGCAGTACTTC. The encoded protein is CSATDRGLGKQYF.

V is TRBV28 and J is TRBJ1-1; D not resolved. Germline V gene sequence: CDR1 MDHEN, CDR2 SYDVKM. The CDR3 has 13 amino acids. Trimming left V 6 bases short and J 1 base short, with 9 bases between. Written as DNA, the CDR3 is TGTGCCAGCAGCGGTAGGAGGAACACTGAAGCTTTCTTT. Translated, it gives CASSGRRNTEAFF.